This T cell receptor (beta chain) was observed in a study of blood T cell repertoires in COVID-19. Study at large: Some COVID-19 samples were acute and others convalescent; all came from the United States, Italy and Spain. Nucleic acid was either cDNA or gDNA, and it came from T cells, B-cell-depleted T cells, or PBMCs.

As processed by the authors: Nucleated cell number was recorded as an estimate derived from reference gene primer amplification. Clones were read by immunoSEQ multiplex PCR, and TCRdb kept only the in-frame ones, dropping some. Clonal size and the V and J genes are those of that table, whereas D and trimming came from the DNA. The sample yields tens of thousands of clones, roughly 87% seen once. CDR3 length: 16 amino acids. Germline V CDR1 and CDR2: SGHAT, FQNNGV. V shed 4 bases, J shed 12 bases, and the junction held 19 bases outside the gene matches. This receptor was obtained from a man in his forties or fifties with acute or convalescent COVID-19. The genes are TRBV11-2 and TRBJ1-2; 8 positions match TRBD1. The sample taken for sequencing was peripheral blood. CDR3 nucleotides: TGTGCCAGCAGCTCATTACGACAGGGGCCTACTCCTGCGCACACCTTC. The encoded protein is CASSSLRQGPTPAHTF.